One T cell receptor beta chain is described in this entry. Its antigen is currently unknown. The data derive from a study of cytomegalovirus exposure and HLA in healthy donors. Vbeta (60) and Jbeta (13) primers were used in the PCR. The data were produced by immunoSEQ multiplex PCR, yet TCRdb's version contains in-frame clones alone and is incomplete. The data contain under 200,000 clones, 70% to 90% of them singletons. Everyone who donated was a healthy bone marrow donor. From germline, CDR1 is MNHNS and CDR2 SASEGT. Between the trimmed V and J ends, which lost 3 bases and 7 bases, there was a span of 7 bases. CDR3 size: 11 residues. Study-level results: Both high specificity and high sensitivity reportedly marked the classifier's diagnosis of cytomegalovirus status. Among the CMV-associated chains, three were confirmed in vitro as specific for CMV antigens. A later analysis linked a missense variant in DCLRE1C to the trimming of TCR beta V and J genes.

The chain couples TRBV6-1 to TRBJ2-7; D remains unclear. This receptor was obtained from a woman in her 30s in good health and CMV-seronegative. The sequenced sample consisted of PBMCs. The CDR3 reads CASSDWAEQYF. The CDR3 DNA reads as TGTGCCAGCAGTGACTGGGCTGAGCAGTACTTC.